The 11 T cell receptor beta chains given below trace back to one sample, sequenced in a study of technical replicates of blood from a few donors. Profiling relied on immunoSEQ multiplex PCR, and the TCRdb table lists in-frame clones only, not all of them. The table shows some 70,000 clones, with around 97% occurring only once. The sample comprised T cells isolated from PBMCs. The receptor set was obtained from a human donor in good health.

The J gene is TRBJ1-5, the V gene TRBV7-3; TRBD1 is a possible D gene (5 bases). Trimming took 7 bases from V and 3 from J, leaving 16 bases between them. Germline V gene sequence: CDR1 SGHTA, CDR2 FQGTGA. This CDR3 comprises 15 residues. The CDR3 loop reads CASNNAGVSNQPQHF. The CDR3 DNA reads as TGTGCCAGCAACAACGCGGGGGTTTCCAATCAGCCCCAGCATTTT.

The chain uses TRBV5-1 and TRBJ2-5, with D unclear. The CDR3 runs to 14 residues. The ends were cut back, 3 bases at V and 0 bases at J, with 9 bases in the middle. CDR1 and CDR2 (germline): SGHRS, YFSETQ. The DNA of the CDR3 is TGCGCCAGCAGCTGGAGTGACCACCAAGAGACCCAGTACTTC. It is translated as CASSWSDHQETQYF.

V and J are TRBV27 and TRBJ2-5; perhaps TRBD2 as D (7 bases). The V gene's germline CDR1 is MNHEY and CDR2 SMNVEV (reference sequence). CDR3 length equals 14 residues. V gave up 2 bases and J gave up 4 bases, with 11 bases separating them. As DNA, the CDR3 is TGTGCCAGCAGTTTAGAAGGGGGGGGAGAGACCCAGTACTTC. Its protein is CASSLEGGGETQYF.

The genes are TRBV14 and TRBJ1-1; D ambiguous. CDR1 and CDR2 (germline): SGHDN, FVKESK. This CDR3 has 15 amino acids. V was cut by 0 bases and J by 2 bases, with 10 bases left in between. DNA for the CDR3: TGTGCCAGCAGCCAAGAAACGAGGGTTAACACTGAAGCTTTCTTT. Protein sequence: CASSQETRVNTEAFF.

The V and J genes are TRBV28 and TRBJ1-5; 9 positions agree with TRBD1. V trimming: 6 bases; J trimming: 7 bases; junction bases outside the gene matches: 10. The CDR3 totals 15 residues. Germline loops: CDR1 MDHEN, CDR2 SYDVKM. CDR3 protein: CASRAGTGNGQPQHF. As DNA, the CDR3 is TGTGCCAGCAGAGCCGGGACAGGGAATGGACAGCCCCAGCATTTT.

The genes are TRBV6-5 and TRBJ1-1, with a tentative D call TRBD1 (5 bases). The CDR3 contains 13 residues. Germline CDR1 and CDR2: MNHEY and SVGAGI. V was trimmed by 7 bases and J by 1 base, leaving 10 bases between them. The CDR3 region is CASTSQGNTEAFF. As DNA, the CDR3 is TGTGCCAGCACTTCGCAGGGGAACACTGAAGCTTTCTTT.

The CDR3 loop is CASSQEGADEAFF. The CDR3 region has the DNA TGTGCCAGCAGCCAAGAGGGGGCGGATGAAGCTTTCTTT. The rearrangement links TRBV14 to TRBJ1-1, with D perhaps matching TRBD1 (6 bases). CDR1 and CDR2 from the germline V gene are SGHDN and FVKESK. This CDR3 spans 13 amino acids. V lost 0 bases, J lost 7 bases, and 9 bases lay in between.

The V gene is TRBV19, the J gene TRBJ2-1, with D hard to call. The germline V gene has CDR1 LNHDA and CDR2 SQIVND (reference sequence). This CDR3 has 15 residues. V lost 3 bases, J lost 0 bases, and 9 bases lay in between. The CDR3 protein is CASSITPSSYNEQFF. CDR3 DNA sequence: TGTGCCAGTAGTATCACTCCTAGCTCCTACAATGAGCAGTTCTTC.

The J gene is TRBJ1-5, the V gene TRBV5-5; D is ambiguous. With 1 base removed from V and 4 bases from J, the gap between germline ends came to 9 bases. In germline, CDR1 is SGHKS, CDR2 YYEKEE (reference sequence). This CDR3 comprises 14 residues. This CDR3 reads CASSLLRENQPQHF. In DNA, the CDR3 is TGTGCCAGCAGCTTGTTAAGAGAAAATCAGCCCCAGCATTTT.

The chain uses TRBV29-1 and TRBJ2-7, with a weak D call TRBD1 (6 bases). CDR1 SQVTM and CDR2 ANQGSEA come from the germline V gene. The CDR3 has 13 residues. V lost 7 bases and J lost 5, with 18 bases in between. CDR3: CSARMPQGHEQYF. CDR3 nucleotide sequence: TGCAGCGCCCGAATGCCACAGGGACACGAGCAGTACTTC.

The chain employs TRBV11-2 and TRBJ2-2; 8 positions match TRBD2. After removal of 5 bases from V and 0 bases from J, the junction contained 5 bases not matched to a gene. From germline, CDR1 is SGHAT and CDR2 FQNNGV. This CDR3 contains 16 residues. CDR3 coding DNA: TGTGCCAGCAGCACCACTAGCGGCTCGAACACCGGGGAGCTGTTTTTT. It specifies CASSTTSGSNTGELFF.